A selection of T cell receptor beta chains follows, all from one sample in a study of cytomegalovirus exposure and HLA in healthy donors. Data came from immunoSEQ multiplex PCR; TCRdb stores just in-frame clones and leaves some out. The table shows about 140,000 clones, with roughly 10% occurring only once. The material sequenced was PBMCs. Source of these receptors: a man aged 50 to 60 in good health and CMV-seronegative. Each CDR3 is given with its conserved first and last residue. The D gene is left open where the match is weak. Clone size appears in some rows only: once, few, many, or a class for an expanded clone.

D gene | J gene | clone size | V gene | CDR3 protein | CDR3 DNA
NA | TRBJ1-2 | NA | TRBV6-6 | CASSYPPEGDYGYTF | TGTGCCAGCAGTTACCCTCCCGAAGGGGACTATGGCTACACCTTC
TRBD1 | TRBJ1-1 | NA | TRBV30 | CDWSPGQGERDTEPFF | TGTGACTGGAGTCCCGGACAGGGTGAACGTGACACTGAACCTTTCTTT
TRBD2 | TRBJ2-3 | few | TRBV6-4 | CASSVGGLAGADTQYF | TGTGCCAGCAGTGTTGGGGGGCTAGCGGGAGCAGATACGCAGTATTTT
TRBD2 | TRBJ2-7 | NA | TRBV7-2 | CASSLRLAAYTAYEQYF | TGTGCCAGCAGCTTGAGGCTAGCGGCATACACAGCCTACGAGCAGTACTTC
TRBD2 | TRBJ2-3 | few | TRBV28 | CASSLGFGTTNTQYF | TGTGCCAGCAGTTTGGGCTTCGGGACTACAAATACGCAGTATTTT
NA | TRBJ2-1 | few | TRBV6-4 | CASSEDFGDNEQFF | TGTGCCAGCAGTGAAGACTTCGGCGACAATGAGCAGTTCTTC
TRBD2 | TRBJ2-5 | few | TRBV7-7 | CASSLGSGREQTQYF | TGTGCCAGCAGCTTAGGGAGCGGGAGGGAACAGACCCAGTACTTC
NA | TRBJ1-1 | NA | TRBV5-1 | CASTPGGGTEAFF | TGCGCCAGCACCCCCGGAGGTGGCACTGAAGCTTTCTTT
NA | TRBJ2-7 | once | TRBV18 | CASSLLQGKDYEQYF | TGTGCCAGCTCACTACTGCAGGGGAAGGACTACGAGCAGTACTTC
NA | TRBJ2-7 | few | TRBV30 | CAWSAPGQRAYEQYF | TGTGCCTGGAGTGCGCCGGGACAGCGGGCCTACGAGCAGTACTTC
NA | TRBJ1-2 | few | TRBV2 | CASLRVRGSYGYTF | TGTGCCAGCCTCAGAGTAAGAGGCAGCTATGGCTACACCTTC
TRBD1 | TRBJ1-4 | few | TRBV29-1 | CSVGDRGVEKLFF | TGCAGCGTTGGAGACAGGGGGGTCGAAAAACTGTTTTTT
TRBD2 | TRBJ2-1 | NA | TRBV7-2 | CASSAGTSPYNEQFF | TGTGCCAGCAGCGCCGGGACTAGCCCCTACAATGAGCAGTTCTTC
NA | TRBJ1-5 | few | TRBV27 | CASSLSRGGNQPQHF | TGTGCCAGCAGTTTATCGAGAGGCGGCAATCAGCCCCAGCATTTT
NA | TRBJ2-7 | NA | TRBV5-5 | CASSRDTRASYEQYF | TGTGCCAGCAGCCGGGACACCAGGGCCTCCTACGAGCAGTACTTC
TRBD1 | TRBJ1-2 | NA | TRBV2 | CAGRMGGQPRGGYTF | TGTGCCGGTCGTATGGGGGGACAGCCGAGAGGTGGCTACACCTTC
NA | TRBJ2-6 | few | TRBV12-5 | CASGLTGANVLTF | TGTGCTAGTGGGCTGACAGGGGCCAACGTCCTGACTTTC
TRBD1 | TRBJ1-6 | NA | TRBV28 | CASSFGTGPSPLHF | TGTGCCAGCAGTTTCGGGACAGGGCCTTCACCCCTCCACTTT
NA | TRBJ1-1 | few | TRBV19 | CASSSRGVYTEAFF | TGTGCCAGTAGTAGCAGGGGTGTATACACTGAAGCTTTCTTT
TRBD1 | TRBJ1-5 | few | TRBV18 | CASSPGTGGVGNQPQHF | TGTGCCAGCTCACCAGGGACAGGGGGCGTCGGCAATCAGCCCCAGCATTTT
TRBD1 | TRBJ2-1 | few | TRBV7-2 | CASSLRGSGQGENEQFF | TGTGCCAGCAGCCTAAGGGGATCGGGACAGGGGGAGAATGAGCAGTTCTTC
NA | TRBJ1-1 | NA | TRBV7-9 | CASSSQYTEAFF | TGTGCCAGCAGCTCACAATACACTGAAGCTTTCTTT
NA | TRBJ2-7 | few | TRBV27 | CASSLGGPAYEQYF | TGTGCCAGCAGTTTAGGAGGGCCAGCCTACGAGCAGTACTTC